The clone carrying this T cell receptor (beta chain) was counted between two and nine times. Antigen unknown. This sample was included in a study of breast tumors, draining lymph nodes, adjacent tissues. Breast cancer patients provided tissue from their axillary draining lymph nodes. Study-level findings and limits: Data only fit, rather than demonstrated, lymph node origin of most tumor T cells. Tumors had less TCR diversity than lymph nodes, more than nontumor tissue. Luminal-like breast cancer showed significantly higher tumor–nontumor repertoire similarity than basal-like.

TCRdb fed the multiplex PCR reads into MiXCR, producing one record per CDR3 protein. The table lists approximately 150,000 distinct CDR3 sequences, approximately 30% of them singletons. Trimming took 5 bases from V and 5 from J; bases not matched to a gene: 18. Germline V CDR1 and CDR2: MNHNY, SVGAGI (reference sequence). The CDR3 runs to 19 residues. The sample taken for sequencing was axillary lymph node tissue. The TCR comes from a female donor with breast cancer. Some clones in this sample may be carry-over from other donors' samples. This chain connects TRBV6-6 to TRBJ1-5; 10 bases match TRBD1. CDR3 residues: CASSHLFPRQGAPDQPQHF. Here the CDR3 DNA reads TGTGCCAGCAGTCACTTGTTTCCCCGACAGGGGGCCCCAGATCAGCCCCAGCATTTT.